This T cell receptor beta chain is from a study of OX40 agonist ivuxolimab in advanced cancers. Across the study: People in dose escalation had one of these cancers: hepatocellular carcinoma, melanoma, renal cell or head and neck cancer.

Looked up from germline, CDR1 is SGHVS and CDR2 is FQNEAQ. The CDR3 sequence is 16 residues long. V lost 1 base to trimming and J lost 0 bases; unmatched junction nucleotides: 2. Sampled blood was obtained at baseline, cycle 4 day 1, and cycle 7 day 1. TCRdb's table, derived via immunoSEQ multiplex PCR, lists solely in-frame clones and lacks some. Of tens of thousands of clones in the sample, 80% to 90% were seen once. The TCR originated in an adult with an advanced solid tumor such as melanoma, head and neck, liver or kidney cancer. The sample here was CD4+ or CD8+ T cells sorted from blood, taken in a trial of the OX40 agonist ivuxolimab. The V call is TRBV7-8, the J call TRBJ2-3, with 9 bases matching TRBD2. Here the CDR3 DNA reads TGTGCCAGCAGCTTAGTGGGACTAGCTAGCACAGATACGCAGTATTTT. Translating it yields CASSLVGLASTDTQYF.